What follows are 20 T cell receptor beta chains derived from one specimen sequenced in a study of cytomegalovirus exposure and HLA in healthy donors. The PCR made use of 60 Vbeta and 13 Jbeta primers. Produced via immunoSEQ multiplex PCR; TCRdb's table is partial and in-frame only. The data show 57,000 or so clones, with around 75% seen just once and 45% to 60% held by the top ten. The sample taken for sequencing was PBMCs. The receptors were gathered from a man aged 50-60 years in good health and CMV-seropositive.

As to this clone: The germline gene is not matched at one end of the junction; a read error may be the cause. The V gene is TRBV6-1, the J gene TRBJ2-1, with TRBD2 matching 7 bases. The CDR3 runs 17 residues. CDR1 and CDR2 from the germline V gene are MNHNS and SASEGT. CDR3 loop: CVSSEAVLAASYNEQFF. The CDR3 coding sequence is TGTGTCAGCAGTGAAGCGGTCCTAGCGGCCTCCTACAATGAGCAGTTCTTC.

V usage is TRBV5-8 and J usage is TRBJ2-3, with a weak D call TRBD1 (5 bases). Germline values: CDR1 SGHTS, CDR2 YDEGEE. Between the trimmed V and J ends, which lost 2 bases and 4 bases, there was a span of 11 bases. This CDR3 spans 14 amino acids. CDR3: CASSFLQGSDTQYF. In DNA, the CDR3 is TGTGCCAGCAGCTTCCTTCAGGGCTCAGATACGCAGTATTTT.

The chain joins TRBV28 to TRBJ1-5; TRBD1 agrees at 9 bases. Per the germline V gene, CDR1 is MDHEN and CDR2 is SYDVKM. CDR3 length equals 19 residues. The trim removed 7 bases at V and 1 base at J, leaving 17 bases unmatched. As DNA, the CDR3 is TGTGCCAGCACGACATTAACGGACAGGGGCCCCTCGAGCAATCAGCCCCAGCATTTT. Its protein product is CASTTLTDRGPSSNQPQHF.

For this clone: Compared with germline, one end of the junction differs, possibly owing to a read error. The chain has TRBV4-3 and TRBJ2-3; TRBD2 agrees at 10 bases. The CDR3 is made up of 17 amino acids. From germline, CDR1 is LGHNA and CDR2 YSLEER. CDR3 loop: CASSQDRKRGGEDAQYF. DNA of the CDR3: TGCGCCAGCAGCCAAGATCGTAAGCGGGGGGGAGAAGATGCGCAGTATTTT.

This chain links TRBV5-1 with TRBJ2-2; weak D call: TRBD1 (5 bases). The CDR3 totals 14 residues. V was shortened by 4 bases and J by 4 bases, with 11 bases between the two germline ends. The V gene's germline CDR1 is SGHRS and CDR2 YFSETQ. The CDR3, as DNA: TGCGCCAGCAGCAGGGGTCAGAGCACCGGGGAGCTGTTTTTT. Translation gives CASSRGQSTGELFF.

The chain recombines TRBV5-1 with TRBJ1-2; 8 positions match TRBD1. Trimming removed 0 bases from V and 6 bases from J; junction bases left unmatched: 4. Germline V gene lookup returns CDR1 SGHRS and CDR2 YFSETQ. The CDR3 covers 14 residues. CDR3 sequence: CASSLVQGAHGYTF. CDR3 coding DNA: TGCGCCAGCAGCTTGGTTCAGGGGGCTCATGGCTACACCTTC. Using reference TRBV5-1 and TRBJ1-2 for the parts outside the CDR3, the full variable domain is KAGVTQTPRYLIKTRGQQVTLSCSPISGHRSVSWYQQTPGQGLQFLFEYFSETQRNKGNFPGRFSGRQFSNSRSEMNVSTLELGDSALYLCASSLVQGAHGYTFGSGTRLTVV.

This chain joins TRBV4-3 and TRBJ1-3; no clear D. Trimming pared 1 base from V and 0 bases from J, leaving 7 bases between. In germline, CDR1 is LGHNA, CDR2 YSLEER. The CDR3 contains 15 residues. The CDR3 DNA is TGCGCCAGCAGCCAAGGGAGATCCTCTGGAAACACCATATATTTT. Translation: CASSQGRSSGNTIYF.

V gene TRBV5-1 combines with J gene TRBJ2-5; 11 nucleotides align to TRBD2. After removal of 5 bases from V and 4 bases from J, the junction contained 7 bases not matched to a gene. This CDR3 spans 15 amino acids. The germline gives CDR1 SGHRS, CDR2 YFSETQ. The CDR3 is CASRTLAGGGETQYF. DNA for the CDR3: TGCGCCAGCAGAACCCTAGCGGGAGGCGGAGAGACCCAGTACTTC.

The chain employs TRBV29-1 and TRBJ2-5; TRBD1 is a possible D gene (5 bases). The DNA end lines up better with TRBJ2-7; the J call may be wrong. This CDR3 is 13 amino acids long. CDR1 and CDR2 from the germline V gene are SQVTM and ANQGSEA. The CDR3 sequence is CSVEEIDSYEQYF. In nucleotides, the CDR3 is TGCAGCGTTGAAGAAATCGACAGCTACGAGCAGTACTTC.

The genes are TRBV5-6 and TRBJ2-7; a possible D gene is TRBD1 (6 bases). Germline lookup yields CDR1 SGHDT and CDR2 YYEEEE. The CDR3 runs to 14 residues. V was shortened by 0 bases and J by 5 bases, with 12 bases between the two germline ends. CDR3 loop: CASSLDDRTDEQYF. CDR3 DNA: TGTGCCAGCAGCTTGGATGACAGGACCGACGAGCAGTACTTC.

The chain links TRBV11-3 to TRBJ2-1, with D maybe TRBD1 (6 bases). Per the germline V gene, CDR1 is SGHNT and CDR2 is YENEEA. V lost 0 bases to trimming and J lost 8 bases, with 11 bases between them. The CDR3 consists of 14 residues. CDR3 DNA sequence: TGTGCCAGCAGCTTAGACCGACAGGTGGATGAGCAGTTCTTC. Protein: CASSLDRQVDEQFF.

This chain uses TRBV12-5 with TRBJ2-7; possibly TRBD2 for D (5 bases). The CDR3 has 11 amino acids. Germline values: CDR1 LGHNT, CDR2 FRNRAP. V shed 8 bases and J shed 4 bases, with 9 bases lying between them. CDR3 DNA sequence: TGTGCTAGTACTCGGGAATACGAGCAGTACTTC. Its protein is CASTREYEQYF.

The table lists this clone with a few counts. The J gene is TRBJ1-2, the V gene TRBV19; 10 bases align to TRBD1. Germline V gene lookup returns CDR1 LNHDA and CDR2 SQIVND (reference sequence). With V trimmed by 7 bases and J by 6 bases, 14 bases remained unmatched. CDR3 length: 16 amino acids. DNA for the CDR3: TGTGCCAGTATATCACCGGGACAGGGGCTGACTGATGGCTACACCTTC. This encodes CASISPGQGLTDGYTF.

This clone appeared once. The rearrangement links TRBV6-6 to TRBJ2-5; the D is unclear. Trimming cost V 0 bases and J 0 bases, with 5 bases left between them. Germline V gives CDR1 MNHNY, CDR2 SVGAGI (reference sequence). This CDR3 has 14 amino acids. CDR3: CASSYSNYQETQYF. CDR3 DNA sequence: TGTGCCAGCAGTTACTCGAACTACCAAGAGACCCAGTACTTC.

This chain joins TRBV18 and TRBJ2-5; D remains unclear. Germline V gives CDR1 KGHSH, CDR2 LQKENI. The CDR3 contains 13 residues. The V end lost 3 bases, the J end lost 5 bases, and 10 bases lay between the germline ends. DNA of the CDR3: TGTGCCAGCTCACCCGCGAACCGGGAGACCCAGTACTTC. Translated, it gives CASSPANRETQYF.

The chain recombines TRBV7-9 with TRBJ2-7, with TRBD2 matching over 8 bases. Per germline, CDR1 SEHNR and CDR2 FQNEAQ (reference sequence). Trimming took 1 base from V and 5 from J; bases not matched to a gene: 4. This CDR3 has 14 amino acids. The CDR3 nucleotides read TGTGCCAGCAGCTTAGGTAGCGGGGTAAACGAGCAGTACTTC. This sequence encodes CASSLGSGVNEQYF.

A few counts support this clone. One junction end does not reproduce the germline sequence, and a read error may be involved. This chain connects TRBV4-3 to TRBJ2-1; D remains ambiguous. The CDR3 totals 17 residues. The germline V gene encodes CDR1 LGHNA and CDR2 YSLEER. For the CDR3, the DNA is TGCGCCAGCAGCCAAGCTATCATAGCCCTCATCTACAATGAGCCGTTCTTC. It is translated as CASSQAIIALIYNEPFF.

Worth noting for this clone: The sample contains more than one DNA sequence encoding this CDR3. V is TRBV9 and J is TRBJ2-7; the match to TRBD1 covers 9 bases. The CDR3 is 14 residues long. The trim removed 2 bases at V and 4 bases at J, leaving 4 bases unmatched. Germline V gene lookup returns CDR1 SGDLS and CDR2 YYNGEE. This CDR3 reads CASSVGQGTYEQYF. CDR3 nucleotides: TGTGCCAGCAGCGTGGGACAGGGAACATACGAGCAGTACTTC. The whole variable domain, filled in from reference TRBV9 and TRBJ2-7, reads DSGVTQTPKHLITATGQRVTLRCSPRSGDLSVYWYQQSLDQGLQFLIQYYNGEERAKGNILERFSAQQFPDLHSELNLSSLELGDSALYFCASSVGQGTYEQYFGPGTRLTVT.

This clone has just one count. The rearrangement joins TRBV19 to TRBJ2-3, with 7 nucleotides matching TRBD1. The CDR3 runs to 19 residues. Germline CDR1 is LNHDA and CDR2 is SQIVND (reference sequence). V was clipped by 3 bases and J by 2 bases; unmatched bases: 17. Here the CDR3 DNA reads TGTGCCAGTAGTATTTGGGGACAGAAATCGACCAAAACCACAGATACGCAGTATTTT. Amino acid sequence: CASSIWGQKSTKTTDTQYF.

The chain recombines TRBV2 with TRBJ1-4; possibly TRBD1 for D (5 bases). Germline CDR1 and CDR2: SNHLY and FYNNEI. V was cut by 1 base and J by 7 bases, with 13 bases left in between. This CDR3 region has 15 residues. CDR3 amino acids: CASSEVGGKGEKLFF. CDR3 DNA: TGTGCCAGCAGTGAAGTGGGGGGGAAAGGTGAAAAACTGTTTTTT.